The 8 T cell receptor beta chains presented below share a single source sample, sequenced in a study of beta chain features in type 1 diabetes. All of the isolated RNA was reverse transcribed, so expressed TCRB transcripts were sequenced. Clones were read by immunoSEQ multiplex PCR, and TCRdb kept only the in-frame ones, dropping some. The data hold about 410,000 clones, with roughly 13% observed a single time. Sample: naive CD4+ T cells from blood. The receptor set was obtained from a man aged 25-40 years in good health.

The chain uses TRBV2 and TRBJ2-4; TRBD1 matches 7 bases. The CDR3 length is 16 residues. In germline, CDR1 is SNHLY, CDR2 FYNNEI. Trimming cost V 7 bases and J 2 bases; bases outside gene matches: 11. The CDR3 loop reads CASTEAGDSSKNIQYF. The CDR3 DNA reads as TGTGCCAGCACCGAAGCTGGGGACAGTTCCAAAAACATTCAGTACTTC.

The chain joins TRBV5-4 to TRBJ1-1, with D perhaps matching TRBD1 (5 bases). V gave up 4 bases and J gave up 4 bases, with 17 bases separating them. The CDR3 sequence is 15 residues long. CDR1 SGHNT and CDR2 YYREEE come from the germline V gene (reference sequence). CDR3 sequence (DNA): TGTGCCAGCAGCGCGCAGGGATATTCGGGCACTGAAGCTTTCTTT. The encoded protein is CASSAQGYSGTEAFF.

This clone was seen a handful of times. The chain uses TRBV9 and TRBJ1-2; no definite D call. The CDR3 covers 11 residues. Trimming stripped 0 bases from V and 7 bases from J, with 4 bases between. Germline CDR1 reads SGDLS; CDR2 reads YYNGEE. This CDR3 is CASSVGGGYTF. CDR3 sequence (DNA): TGTGCCAGCAGCGTAGGCGGTGGCTACACCTTC.

The chain is built from TRBV11-3 and TRBJ2-1, with D tentatively TRBD1 (5 bases). V lost 8 bases, J lost 9 bases, and 14 bases lay in between. From germline, CDR1 is SGHNT and CDR2 YENEEA. This CDR3 contains 12 residues. CDR3 in amino acids: CASSYSQGEQFF. CDR3 DNA sequence: TGTGCCAGCTCCTACTCTCAGGGTGAGCAGTTCTTC.

A few counts support this clone. The chain carries TRBV7-9 and TRBJ2-6, with 7 bases aligning to TRBD1. The CDR3 extends over 16 amino acids. The V gene's germline CDR1 is SEHNR and CDR2 FQNEAQ (reference sequence). V was pared by 5 bases and J by 3 bases, with 7 bases of the junction left unmatched. CDR3 loop: CASSRKGAVGANVLTF. The CDR3 DNA reads as TGTGCCAGCAGCCGAAAGGGGGCAGTTGGGGCCAACGTCCTGACTTTC.

The J gene is TRBJ2-4, the V gene TRBV7-2; D gene unclear. The CDR3 covers 16 residues. Germline lookup yields CDR1 SGHTA and CDR2 FQGNSA. V shed 5 bases and J shed 0 bases, with 14 bases lying between them. In DNA, the CDR3 is TGTGCCAGCAGCCCTCCGACGGACCTAGCCAAAAACATTCAGTACTTC. Translation: CASSPPTDLAKNIQYF.

The chain is built from TRBV11-2 and TRBJ2-5, with D perhaps assigned TRBD1 or TRBD2 (6 bases each). Trimming removed 1 base from V and 4 bases from J, with 13 bases in between. From germline, CDR1 is SGHAT and CDR2 FQNNGV. The CDR3 is 15 residues long. In nucleotides, the CDR3 is TGTGCCAGCAGCTTAGCCCCCGAGGGGGGAGAGACCCAGTACTTC. It specifies CASSLAPEGGETQYF.

In its sample, this clone was seen a few times. This chain joins TRBV7-2 and TRBJ2-5, with 9 nucleotides matching TRBD1. Trimming took 1 base from V and 3 from J; bases not matched to a gene: 6. Germline V CDR1 and CDR2: SGHTA, FQGNSA. The CDR3 covers 16 residues. CDR3 nucleotide sequence: TGTGCCAGCAGCTTAGTAGTACAGGGGGCCGAAGAGACCCAGTACTTC. Residues: CASSLVVQGAEETQYF.